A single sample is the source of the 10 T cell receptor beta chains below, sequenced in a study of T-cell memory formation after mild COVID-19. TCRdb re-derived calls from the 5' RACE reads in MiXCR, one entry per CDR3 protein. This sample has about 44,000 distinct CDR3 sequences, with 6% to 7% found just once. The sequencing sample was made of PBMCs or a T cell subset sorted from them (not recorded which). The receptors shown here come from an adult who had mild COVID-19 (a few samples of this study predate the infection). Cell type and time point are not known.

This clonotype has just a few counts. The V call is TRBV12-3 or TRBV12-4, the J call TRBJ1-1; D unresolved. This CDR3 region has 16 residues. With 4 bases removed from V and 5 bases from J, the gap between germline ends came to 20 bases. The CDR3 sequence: CASSWEMSDLWTEAFF. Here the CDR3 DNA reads TGTGCCAGCAGTTGGGAGATGTCTGACCTTTGGACTGAAGCTTTCTTT.

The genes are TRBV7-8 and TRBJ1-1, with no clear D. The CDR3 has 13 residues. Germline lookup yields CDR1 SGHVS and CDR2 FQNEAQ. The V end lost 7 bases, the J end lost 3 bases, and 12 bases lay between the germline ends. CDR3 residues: CASTRSRDTEAFF. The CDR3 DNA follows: TGTGCCAGCACCCGTTCCCGGGACACTGAAGCTTTCTTT.

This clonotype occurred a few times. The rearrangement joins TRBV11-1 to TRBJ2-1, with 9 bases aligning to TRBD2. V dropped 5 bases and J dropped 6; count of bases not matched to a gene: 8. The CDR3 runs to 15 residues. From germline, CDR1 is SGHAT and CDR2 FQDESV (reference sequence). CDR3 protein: CASSPREGGSNEQFF. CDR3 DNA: TGTGCCAGCAGCCCGCGGGAGGGGGGTAGCAATGAGCAGTTCTTC.

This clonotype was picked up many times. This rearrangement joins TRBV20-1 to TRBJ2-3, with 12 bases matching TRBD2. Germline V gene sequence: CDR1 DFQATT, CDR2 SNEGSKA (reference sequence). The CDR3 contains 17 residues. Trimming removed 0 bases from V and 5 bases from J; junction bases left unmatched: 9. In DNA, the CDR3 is TGCAGTGCTAGAGATAGACTAGCGGGAGCGAAGTTAGATACGCAGTATTTT. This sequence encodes CSARDRLAGAKLDTQYF.

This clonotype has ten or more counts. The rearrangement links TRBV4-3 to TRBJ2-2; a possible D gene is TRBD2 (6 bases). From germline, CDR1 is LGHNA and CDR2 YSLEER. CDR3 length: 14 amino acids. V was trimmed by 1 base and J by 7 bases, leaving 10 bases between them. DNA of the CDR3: TGCGCCAGCAGCCAAGGCCCGGGGGACGGGGAGCTGTTTTTT. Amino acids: CASSQGPGDGELFF.

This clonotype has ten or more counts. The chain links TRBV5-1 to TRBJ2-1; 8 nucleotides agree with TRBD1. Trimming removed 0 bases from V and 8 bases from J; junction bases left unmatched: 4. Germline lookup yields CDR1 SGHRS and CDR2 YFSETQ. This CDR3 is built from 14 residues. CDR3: CASSLVRGRDEQFF. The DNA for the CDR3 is TGCGCCAGCAGCTTGGTCAGGGGGCGGGATGAGCAGTTCTTC. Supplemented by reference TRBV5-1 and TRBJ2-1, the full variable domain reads KAGVTQTPRYLIKTRGQQVTLSCSPISGHRSVSWYQQTPGQGLQFLFEYFSETQRNKGNFPGRFSGRQFSNSRSEMNVSTLELGDSALYLCASSLVRGRDEQFFGPGTRLTVL.

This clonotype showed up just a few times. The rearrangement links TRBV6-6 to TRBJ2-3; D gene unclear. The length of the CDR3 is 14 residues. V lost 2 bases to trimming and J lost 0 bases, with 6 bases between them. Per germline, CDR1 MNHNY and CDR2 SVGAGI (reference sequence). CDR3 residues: CASSYAQSTDTQYF. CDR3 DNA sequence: TGTGCCAGCAGTTACGCTCAGAGCACAGATACGCAGTATTTT.

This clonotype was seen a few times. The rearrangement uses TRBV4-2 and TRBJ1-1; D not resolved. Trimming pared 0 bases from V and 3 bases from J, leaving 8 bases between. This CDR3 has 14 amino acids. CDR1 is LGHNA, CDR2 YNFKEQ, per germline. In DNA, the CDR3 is TGTGCCAGCAGCCAAGATGGCGCCCACACTGAAGCTTTCTTT. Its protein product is CASSQDGAHTEAFF.

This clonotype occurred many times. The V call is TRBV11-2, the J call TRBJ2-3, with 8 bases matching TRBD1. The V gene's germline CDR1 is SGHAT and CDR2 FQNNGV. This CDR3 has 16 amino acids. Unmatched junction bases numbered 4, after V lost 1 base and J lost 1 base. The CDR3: CASSLGTGSGTDTQYF. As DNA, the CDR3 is TGTGCCAGCAGCTTAGGGACAGGGTCAGGCACAGATACGCAGTATTTT.

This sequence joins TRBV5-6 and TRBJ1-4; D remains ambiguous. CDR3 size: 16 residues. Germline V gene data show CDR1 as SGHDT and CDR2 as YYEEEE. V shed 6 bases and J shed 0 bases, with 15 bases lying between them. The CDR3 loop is CASKWRSRTTNEKLFF. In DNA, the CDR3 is TGTGCCAGCAAGTGGCGGTCACGGACAACTAATGAAAAACTGTTTTTT.